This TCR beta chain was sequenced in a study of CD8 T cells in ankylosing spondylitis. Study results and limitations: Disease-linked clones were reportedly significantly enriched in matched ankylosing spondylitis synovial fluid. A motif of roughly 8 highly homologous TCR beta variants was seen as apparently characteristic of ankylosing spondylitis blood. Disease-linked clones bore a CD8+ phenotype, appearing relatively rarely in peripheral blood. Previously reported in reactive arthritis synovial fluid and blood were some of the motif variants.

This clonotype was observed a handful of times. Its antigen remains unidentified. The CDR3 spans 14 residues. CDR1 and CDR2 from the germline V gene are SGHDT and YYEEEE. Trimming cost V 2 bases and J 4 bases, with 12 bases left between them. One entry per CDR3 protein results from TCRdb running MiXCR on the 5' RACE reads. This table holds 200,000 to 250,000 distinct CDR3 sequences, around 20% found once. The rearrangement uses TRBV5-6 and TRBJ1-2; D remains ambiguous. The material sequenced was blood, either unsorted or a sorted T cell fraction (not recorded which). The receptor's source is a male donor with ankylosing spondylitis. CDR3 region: CASSLWEGPYGYTF. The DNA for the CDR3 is TGTGCCAGCAGCTTATGGGAGGGCCCCTATGGCTACACCTTC.